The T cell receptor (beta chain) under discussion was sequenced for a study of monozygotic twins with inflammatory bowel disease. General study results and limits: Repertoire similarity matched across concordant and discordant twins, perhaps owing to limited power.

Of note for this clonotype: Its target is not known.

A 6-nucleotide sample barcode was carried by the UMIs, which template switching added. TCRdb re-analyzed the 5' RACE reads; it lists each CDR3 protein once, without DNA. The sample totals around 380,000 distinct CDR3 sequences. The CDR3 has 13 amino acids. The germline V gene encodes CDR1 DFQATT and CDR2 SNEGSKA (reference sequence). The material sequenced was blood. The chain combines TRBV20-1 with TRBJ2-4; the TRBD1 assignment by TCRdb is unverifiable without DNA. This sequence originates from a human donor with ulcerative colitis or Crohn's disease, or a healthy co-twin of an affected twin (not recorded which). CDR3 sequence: CSRDSLAKNIQYF.